These T cell receptor beta chains were read from a single sample in a study of regulatory T cells in long-lasting Graves disease. One entry per CDR3 protein, called by TCRdb with MiXCR from the multiplex PCR reads. This sample has fewer than 600,000 distinct CDR3 sequences, with around a fifth found just once. Sequenced material: peripheral blood mononuclear cells (PBMCs), taken when the disease was refractory, from a patient treated with antithyroid drugs. Receptors originate from a female donor with Graves disease. Each CDR3 is given with its conserved first and last residue. D genes are given only for firm matches. Clone size is given for some rows only: seen once, a few or many times, or a class if the clone is expanded.

j_call: TRBJ2-7
v_call: TRBV28
cdr3_length: 14
d_call: TRBD2
clone_size: many
cdr3_nt: TGTGCCAGCAGTCGAACTAGCGGATTTTACGAGCAGTACTTC
cdr3_aa: CASSRTSGFYEQYF

j_call: TRBJ2-1
v_call: TRBV24-1
cdr3_length: 16
d_call: .
clone_size: .
cdr3_nt: TGTGCCACCAGTGACCGTACTAGTTACCCCGACAATGAGCAGTTCTTC
cdr3_aa: CATSDRTSYPDNEQFF

j_call: TRBJ1-3
v_call: TRBV7-8
cdr3_length: 13
d_call: .
clone_size: .
cdr3_nt: TGTGCCAGCAGCTTACGTGGTGGAAACACCATATATTTT
cdr3_aa: CASSLRGGNTIYF

j_call: TRBJ2-5
v_call: TRBV11-3
cdr3_length: 14
d_call: TRBD1
clone_size: many
cdr3_nt: TGTGCCAGCAGCTCTTCGGGACAGAAGGAGACCCAGTACTTC
cdr3_aa: CASSSSGQKETQYF

j_call: TRBJ2-2
v_call: TRBV15
cdr3_length: 15
d_call: .
clone_size: .
cdr3_nt: TGTGCCACCAGCAGAGATAAGGGGAACACCGGGGAGCTGTTTTTT
cdr3_aa: CATSRDKGNTGELFF

j_call: TRBJ1-1
v_call: TRBV6-1
cdr3_length: 15
d_call: .
clone_size: many
cdr3_nt: TGTGCCAGCAGTGACGGGCCCGACCTGGTGGGGGGAGCTTTCTTT
cdr3_aa: CASSDGPDLVGGAFF

j_call: TRBJ1-2
v_call: TRBV11-2
cdr3_length: 10
d_call: .
clone_size: many
cdr3_nt: TGTGCCAGCAGTTTAGGAGGCTACACCTTC
cdr3_aa: CASSLGGYTF

j_call: TRBJ2-2
v_call: TRBV10-3
cdr3_length: 15
d_call: .
clone_size: .
cdr3_nt: TGTGCCATCAGTGAAGGGGGGCGAGGCACCGGGGAGCTGTTTTTT
cdr3_aa: CAISEGGRGTGELFF

j_call: TRBJ1-1
v_call: TRBV28
cdr3_length: 14
d_call: TRBD1
clone_size: many
cdr3_nt: TGTGCCAGCACCCTGACAGGGACGATTCGTGAAGCTTTCTTT
cdr3_aa: CASTLTGTIREAFF

j_call: TRBJ2-5
v_call: TRBV11-2
cdr3_length: 14
d_call: TRBD2
clone_size: many
cdr3_nt: TGTGCCAGCAGTCCCCGGACTAGTTCGGAGACCCAGTACTTC
cdr3_aa: CASSPRTSSETQYF

j_call: TRBJ1-6
v_call: TRBV6-1
cdr3_length: 17
d_call: .
clone_size: .
cdr3_nt: TGTGCCAGCAGGCAAGGACAGATGAGCTCCTATAATTCACCCCTCCACTTT
cdr3_aa: CASRQGQMSSYNSPLHF

j_call: TRBJ1-1
v_call: TRBV7-9
cdr3_length: 14
d_call: .
clone_size: few
cdr3_nt: TGTGCCAGCAGGGCCTTTCGGGTGAACACTGAAGCTTTCTTT
cdr3_aa: CASRAFRVNTEAFF

j_call: TRBJ2-7
v_call: TRBV27
cdr3_length: 13
d_call: .
clone_size: many
cdr3_nt: TGTGCCAGCATGGGGGGTGCGTCCTACGAGCAGTACTTC
cdr3_aa: CASMGGASYEQYF

j_call: TRBJ2-2
v_call: TRBV20-1
cdr3_length: 15
d_call: TRBD2
clone_size: .
cdr3_nt: TGCAGTGCTAGAGCAGCGGGGGGGCCTGCCGGGGAGCTGTTTTTT
cdr3_aa: CSARAAGGPAGELFF

j_call: TRBJ1-2
v_call: TRBV6-5
cdr3_length: 14
d_call: TRBD1
clone_size: many
cdr3_nt: TGTGCCAGCAGTTTCGGGACAGGGGTACGCGGCTACACCTTC
cdr3_aa: CASSFGTGVRGYTF